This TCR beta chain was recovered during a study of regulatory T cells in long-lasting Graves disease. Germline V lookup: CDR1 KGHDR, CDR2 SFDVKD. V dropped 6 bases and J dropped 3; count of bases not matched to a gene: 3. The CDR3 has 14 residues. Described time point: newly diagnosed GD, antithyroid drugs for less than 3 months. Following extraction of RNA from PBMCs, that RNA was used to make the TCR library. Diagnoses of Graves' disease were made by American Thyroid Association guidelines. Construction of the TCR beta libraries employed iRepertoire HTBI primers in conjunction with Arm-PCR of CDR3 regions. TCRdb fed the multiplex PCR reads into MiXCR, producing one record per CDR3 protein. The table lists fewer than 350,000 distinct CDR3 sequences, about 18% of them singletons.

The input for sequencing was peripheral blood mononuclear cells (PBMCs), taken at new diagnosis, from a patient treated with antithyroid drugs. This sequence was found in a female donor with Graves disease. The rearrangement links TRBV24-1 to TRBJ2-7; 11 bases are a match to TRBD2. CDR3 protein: CATSQTSGSYEQYF. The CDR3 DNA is TGTGCCACCAGTCAAACTAGCGGGAGCTACGAGCAGTACTTC.